This T cell receptor beta chain was recorded in a study of cytomegalovirus exposure and HLA in healthy donors. This CDR3 has 16 residues. Germline V gene lookup returns CDR1 SGDLS and CDR2 YYNGEE. The germline V and J ends were trimmed by 3 bases and 4 bases, with 17 bases remaining between them. Vbeta (60) and Jbeta (13) primers were used in the PCR. Generated by immunoSEQ multiplex PCR, the TCRdb table keeps only in-frame clones and is missing some. Of about 160,000 clones in the sample, around 80% were seen once. Specimen: PBMCs. The clonotype comes from a girl between 10 and 17 years old in good health and CMV-seropositive. The chain joins TRBV9 to TRBJ2-1; D possibly corresponds to TRBD1 (6 bases). The CDR3 nucleotides are TGTGCCAGCAGCGCCCGACAGGTCGGCCAATACAATGAGCAGTTCTTC. Its protein product is CASSARQVGQYNEQFF. The whole variable domain, filled in from reference TRBV9 and TRBJ2-1, reads DSGVTQTPKHLITATGQRVTLRCSPRSGDLSVYWYQQSLDQGLQFLIQYYNGEERAKGNILERFSAQQFPDLHSELNLSSLELGDSALYFCASSARQVGQYNEQFFGPGTRLTVL.